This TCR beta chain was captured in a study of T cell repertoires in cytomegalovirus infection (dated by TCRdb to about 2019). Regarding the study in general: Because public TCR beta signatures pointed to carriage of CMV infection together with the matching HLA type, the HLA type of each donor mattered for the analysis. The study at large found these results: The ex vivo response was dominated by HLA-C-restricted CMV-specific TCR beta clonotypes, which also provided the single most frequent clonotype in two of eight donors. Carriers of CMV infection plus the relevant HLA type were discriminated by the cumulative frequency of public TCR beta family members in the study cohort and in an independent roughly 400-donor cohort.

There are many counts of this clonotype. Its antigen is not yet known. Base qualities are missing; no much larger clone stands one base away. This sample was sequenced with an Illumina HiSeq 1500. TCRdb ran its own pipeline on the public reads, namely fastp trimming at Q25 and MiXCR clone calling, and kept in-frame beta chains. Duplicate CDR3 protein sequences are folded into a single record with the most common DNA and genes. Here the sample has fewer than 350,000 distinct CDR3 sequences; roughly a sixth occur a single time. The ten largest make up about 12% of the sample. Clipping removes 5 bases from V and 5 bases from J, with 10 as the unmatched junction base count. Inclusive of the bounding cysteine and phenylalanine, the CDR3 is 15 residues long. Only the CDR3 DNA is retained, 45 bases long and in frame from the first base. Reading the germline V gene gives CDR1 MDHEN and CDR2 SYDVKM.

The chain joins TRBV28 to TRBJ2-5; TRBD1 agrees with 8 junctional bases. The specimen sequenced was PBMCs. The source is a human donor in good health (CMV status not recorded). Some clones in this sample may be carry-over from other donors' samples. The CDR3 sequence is CASSQQGAPGETQYF. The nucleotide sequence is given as TGTGCCAGCAGTCAGCAGGGGGCACCCGGGGAGACCCAGTACTTC. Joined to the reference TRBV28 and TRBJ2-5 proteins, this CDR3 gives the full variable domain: DVKVTQSSRYLVKRTGEKVFLECVQDMDHENMFWYRQDPGLGLRLIYFSYDVKMKEKGDIPEGYSVSREKKERFSLILESASTNQTSMYLCASSQQGAPGETQYFGPGTRLLVL.